Listed below are T cell receptor beta chains from one sample, sequenced in a study of shared T cell receptors in the human thymus. Method: immunoSEQ multiplex PCR; TCRdb's copy keeps in-frame clones and lacks some. Seen here are about 660,000 clones, about 90% observed once, and the top ten hold 0.0094%. Separately, the same data were catalogued under a study of human thymus T cells.

The sample was thymocytes. Source of these receptors: a boy in the first two years of life with a congenital heart defect. CDR3s include the opening cysteine and the closing phenylalanine or tryptophan. Fields, in order: CDR3 protein, J gene, V gene.

CDR3: CASSFWRKKGQGDYEQYF
J: TRBJ2-7
V: TRBV7-2

CDR3: CASSSGQVRRKYF
J: TRBJ2-7
V: TRBV5-6

CDR3: CASSQDRDRGRAQHF
J: TRBJ1-5
V: TRBV4-3

CDR3: CASSLDFIEGARVEQFF
J: TRBJ2-1
V: TRBV5-1

CDR3: CSVEVGWTSGSQETQYF
J: TRBJ2-5
V: TRBV29-1

CDR3: CASSQDRMTSGGSSYEQYF
J: TRBJ2-7
V: TRBV4-1

CDR3: CASRGRTGVRGEQYF
J: TRBJ2-7
V: TRBV5-1

CDR3: CASSGRQGYSYEQYF
J: TRBJ2-7
V: TRBV28

CDR3: CATSRVGNSRAGGPLDTQYF
J: TRBJ2-3
V: TRBV15

CDR3: CASSPGGCRETQYF
J: TRBJ2-5
V: TRBV5-1

CDR3: CASSSSGVPNEKLFF
J: TRBJ1-4
V: TRBV5-6

CDR3: CASSLGDGLAGWRAYEQYF
J: TRBJ2-7
V: TRBV5-1

CDR3: CASIHPQGRGGYTF
J: TRBJ1-2
V: TRBV7-2

CDR3: CASSQLKRTSSYEQYF
J: TRBJ2-7
V: TRBV7-2

CDR3: CASSLGGGLELETQYF
J: TRBJ2-5
V: TRBV5-1

CDR3: CAISLGTSGRKSTDTQYF
J: TRBJ2-3
V: TRBV10-3

CDR3: CASTPEGQETNYGYTF
J: TRBJ1-2
V: TRBV25-1

CDR3: CASSQAFLSSYNEQFF
J: TRBJ2-1
V: TRBV4-3

CDR3: CASNRVNGELFF
J: TRBJ2-2
V: TRBV2

CDR3: CSVSGGPTEAFF
J: TRBJ1-1
V: TRBV29-1

CDR3: CASSLGQVDSPLHF
J: TRBJ1-6
V: TRBV5-1

CDR3: CAITKEGGNSPLHF
J: TRBJ1-6
V: TRBV10-3

CDR3: CASSAHIGTSSTGELFF
J: TRBJ2-2
V: TRBV9

CDR3: CASSEGTGGTRETQYF
J: TRBJ2-5
V: TRBV9

CDR3: CASSLVREVHEQFF
J: TRBJ2-1
V: TRBV5-8

CDR3: CASSPWGSWETQYF
J: TRBJ2-5
V: TRBV28

CDR3: CASSLEKGAFLNGYTF
J: TRBJ1-2
V: TRBV11-2

CDR3: CASSPEPGQGSTDQPQHF
J: TRBJ1-5
V: TRBV5-1

CDR3: CASSHSGMNTEAFF
J: TRBJ1-1
V: TRBV14

CDR3: CASNTETSGNEQYF
J: TRBJ2-7
V: TRBV6-6

CDR3: CASSQELNGQVGGSGTEAFF
J: TRBJ1-1
V: TRBV4-3

CDR3: CASSLIPNKPPYGYTF
J: TRBJ1-2
V: TRBV7-2

CDR3: CASSVEGTSRGKETQYF
J: TRBJ2-5
V: TRBV9

CDR3: CAWTGTGIDFPGNTIYF
J: TRBJ1-3
V: TRBV30

CDR3: CASSLTDRGDDEQYF
J: TRBJ2-7
V: TRBV5-1

CDR3: CASSHQITEINTGELFF
J: TRBJ2-2
V: TRBV4-3

CDR3: CASSLRDRGGDTQYF
J: TRBJ2-3
V: TRBV6-5